The T cell receptor (beta chain) under discussion was sequenced for a study of PD-1 blockade in classical Hodgkin lymphoma (dated by TCRdb to about 2020). Regarding the study in general: Nivolumab dosing was 3 mg/kg intravenously every 2 weeks, continuing until either disease progression or unacceptable toxicity. A peripheral blood immune signature of response to PD-1 blockade in classical Hodgkin lymphoma was defined using TCR beta sequencing and CyTOF.

From a lookup of the germline V gene (reference sequence), CDR1 and CDR2 are MNHNY and SVGAGI. The CDR3 sequence holds 13 residues, the cysteine and phenylalanine included. Just the 39-base CDR3 DNA is kept, in frame starting at base 1. Trimming removed 7 bases from V and 8 bases from J, leaving 14 bases between the germline ends. The Qiagen DNeasy kit was used to extract genomic DNA both from unsorted PBMCs and from the negatively selected CD4+ and CD8+ fractions. TCR beta CDR3 regions were subjected to amplification by immunoSEQ multiplex PCR with primers that anneal to V and J segments. Amplification bias was minimized using a synthetic immune receptor repertoire, and residual bias was removed computationally after sequencing. The authors' pipeline ran thus. Custom Python scripts were used to quantify repertoire diversity as the Shannon entropy index. Unsorted, CD4+ and CD8+ repertoires were analyzed separately, except for combined analyses in which CD4+ and CD8+ sequences were merged in silico. Clonal expansion was defined as a frequency increase of at least 2-fold after treatment compared with C1D1, and clones undetected at baseline were assigned a pseudocount of 0.5. Singleton clones were defined as clones with 0 or 1 copy at C1D1, and non-singleton clones were defined as clones with 2 or more copies. By matching protein sequences in sorted samples from the same patient, clones expanded in unsorted samples were annotated as CD4+, CD8+ or unknown. Wilcoxon tests were applied to paired samples to test diversity changes from C1D1 to C4D1. TCRdb took over this immuneACCESS table, retaining in-frame rearrangements with V and J assigned. Such tables are incomplete; in checked studies, under half of the missing clones stem from an unresolved V gene, and the remainder is unexplained. V and J calls and clone size are as listed in that table; D and trimming were resolved from the DNA. The table for this sample lists 5,500 to 6,500 clones; 78% of them were counted only once. Approximately 3.6% of the sample rests with the top ten.

The sample's time point, from its label and the paper: cycle 1 day 1 (C1D1), immediately before nivolumab initiation. Every trial patient had relapsed after autologous stem cell transplantation, and cohorts A, B and C differed in prior brentuximab vedotin exposure. CD4+ T cells were purified from thawed PBMCs by magnetic negative selection with a Miltenyi CD4+ T cell isolation kit. The trial cohort included 56 patients with relapsed/refractory classical Hodgkin lymphoma, and each patient had a best overall response of complete response, partial response or progressive disease. Trial patients were treated with single-agent nivolumab in the multi-cohort phase II CheckMate 205 trial. An independent review committee assessed best overall response by applying the 2007 International Working Group response criteria. PBMCs from the trial were collected at three points: immediately before nivolumab initiation (C1D1), and during therapy at cycle 2 day 1 and cycle 4 day 1. Peripheral blood was collected in 8 mL Vacutainer Cell Preparation Tubes, from which PBMCs were isolated by centrifugation and then cryopreserved. Purified CD4+ and CD8+ fractions were prepared only for cases in which an additional PBMC sample was available. Magnetically labelled cells were depleted on LS columns in a quadroMACS separator, and the flow-through was collected as the purified fraction.

This clone has more than one count but fewer than ten. This receptor's antigen is unknown. Per-base quality was not reported, and no clone a single base away is much larger than it. What the research found in general, with its limitations: Only a single clinical trial cohort was studied, and what caused the repertoire differences, possibly disease activity or prior therapy, remained undefined. Lower diversity was seen in patients whose nivolumab began less than 1 year after ASCT, and these patients were left out of later analyses so that immune reconstitution would not confound the results. A significant rise by C4D1 was seen in CD4+ but not CD8+ TCR diversity (p=0.0027 vs p=0.16), with the rise being most apparent in complete responders (p=0.02). Baseline diversity similar to that of newly diagnosed patients was observed in trial patients achieving complete response, whereas significantly lower diversity was observed in partial responders and progressors. Newly diagnosed patients were reported to have lower baseline TCR diversity than healthy donors, and relapsed/refractory patients were reported to have lower baseline TCR diversity still.

The receptor comes from a human donor with classical Hodgkin lymphoma. Material: CD4+ T cells from blood, obtained at baseline. Recombination connected TRBV6-6 to TRBJ1-4; the D gene is perhaps TRBD1, on 6 matching bases. CDR3 region: CASTGAGGEKLFF. The DNA reads as follows: TGTGCCAGCACCGGGGCCGGGGGCGAAAAACTGTTTTTT.